Presented here are 32 T cell receptor beta chains from one specimen sequenced in a study of sequential checkpoint blockade in melanoma. The treatment was: randomized to nivolumab then ipilimumab (arm A) or the reverse (arm B). TCRdb's table, derived via immunoSEQ multiplex PCR, lists solely in-frame clones and lacks some. The sample comprises approximately 3,500 clones, over 15% of which are singletons, and roughly 9.1% rests with the top ten. The sequences come from tumor tissue (inferred from file names), collected from a patient given nivolumab and ipilimumab in sequence. The receptors derive from a human donor with melanoma.

This clone was detected many times. The chain combines TRBV11-3 with TRBJ2-3; no clear D gene. This CDR3 is built from 14 residues. The germline CDR1 and CDR2 sequences are SGHNT and YENEEA. V shed 5 bases and J shed 1 base, with 10 bases lying between them. CDR3 in DNA: TGTGCCAGCAGCCCCTCAGGAGGCACAGATACGCAGTATTTT. It encodes CASSPSGGTDTQYF.

The chain couples TRBV6-8 to TRBJ2-7; D might be TRBD2 (5 bases). V gave up 2 bases and J gave up 5 bases, with 16 bases separating them. CDR1 MNHGY and CDR2 SAAAGT come from the germline V gene. CDR3 size: 15 residues. CDR3 sequence reads: CASSYGIEGVNEQYF. CDR3 coding DNA: TGTGCCAGCAGTTACGGCATTGAGGGAGTCAACGAGCAGTACTTC.

This clone came up a few times. V and J are TRBV9 and TRBJ2-5, with TRBD2 matching 8 bases. Germline V gives CDR1 SGDLS, CDR2 YYNGEE. Losses at the gene ends were 4 bases for V and 5 bases for J; bases not matched to a gene: 10. The CDR3 is 15 amino acids. The CDR3 sequence is CASSRTSFKGETQYF. For the CDR3, the DNA is TGTGCCAGCAGCAGGACTAGCTTTAAAGGGGAGACCCAGTACTTC.

In its sample, this clone was seen a few times. The rearrangement uses TRBV6-8 and TRBJ2-2, with 12 bases aligning to TRBD2. CDR3 length: 19 residues. Trimming at V came to 5 bases and at J to 3 bases, leaving 13 bases not matched to a gene. The V gene's germline CDR1 is MNHGY and CDR2 SAAAGT. CDR3 protein: CASSALAGGPRSYTGELFF. CDR3 in DNA: TGTGCCAGCAGTGCACTAGCGGGGGGCCCCCGGAGCTACACCGGGGAGCTGTTTTTT.

The chain has TRBV19 and TRBJ1-5; TRBD1 is a possible D gene (6 bases). CDR1 is LNHDA and CDR2 is SQIVND in the germline V gene (reference sequence). Between the trimmed V and J ends, which lost 7 bases and 1 base, there was a span of 14 bases. This CDR3 has 15 amino acids. The CDR3: CASIMRGPSNQPQHF. CDR3 in DNA: TGTGCCAGTATTATGCGGGGGCCGAGCAATCAGCCCCAGCATTTT.

This chain uses TRBV15 with TRBJ2-7; TRBD2 matches 7 bases. Unmatched junction bases numbered 8, after V lost 0 bases and J lost 0 bases. CDR3 size: 17 residues. Looked up from germline, CDR1 is LNHNV and CDR2 is YYDKDF (reference sequence). CDR3 in amino acids: CATSRELLATSSYEQYF. In DNA form, the CDR3 reads TGTGCCACCAGCAGAGAACTACTAGCGACCAGCTCCTACGAGCAGTACTTC. Combining the CDR3 with reference TRBV15 and TRBJ2-7 gives the whole variable domain DAMVIQNPRYQVTQFGKPVTLSCSQTLNHNVMYWYQQKSSQAPKLLFHYYDKDFNNEADTPDNFQSRRPNTSFCFLDIRSPGLGDTAMYLCATSRELLATSSYEQYFGPGTRLTVT.

This clone was counted many times. The V and J genes are TRBV11-3 and TRBJ2-1; 9 bases are shared with TRBD1. The V and J ends lost 5 bases and 8 bases, in that order; junction bases with no gene match: 7. CDR3 length equals 14 residues. Germline-derived CDR1 and CDR2 are SGHNT and YENEEA. The CDR3 sequence is CASSLTQGADEQFF. The CDR3 nucleotides are TGTGCCAGCAGCCTTACACAGGGGGCCGATGAGCAGTTCTTC.

This clone was seen a few times. The chain has TRBV6-8 and TRBJ2-7; the D is unclear. There are 14 residues in the CDR3. From germline, CDR1 is MNHGY and CDR2 SAAAGT. V lost 5 bases to trimming and J lost 2 bases, with 13 bases between them. The CDR3 region has the DNA TGTGCCAGCAGTGACCCGGGTCGGACCTACGAGCAGTACTTC. It yields the protein CASSDPGRTYEQYF.

In its sample, this clone is medium-sized. The chain carries TRBV6-8 and TRBJ1-1; D unresolved. V was shortened by 6 bases and J by 1 base, with 9 bases between the two germline ends. The CDR3 is 13 residues long. Germline CDR1 reads MNHGY; CDR2 reads SAAAGT. The CDR3 spells CASSQTQNTEAFF. The CDR3, as DNA: TGTGCCAGCAGCCAAACACAGAACACTGAAGCTTTCTTT.

By sample fraction, this clone is large. V gene TRBV6-8 combines with J gene TRBJ1-1, with D perhaps TRBD1 (6 bases). Germline V lookup: CDR1 MNHGY, CDR2 SAAAGT. The V gene lost 5 bases and the J gene lost 6 bases, with 13 bases spanning the gap. This CDR3 is 13 amino acids long. The CDR3: CASSITGSAEAFF. The CDR3 coding sequence is TGTGCCAGCAGTATTACAGGGAGCGCTGAAGCTTTCTTT.

This clone was seen a handful of times. This sequence joins TRBV6-8 and TRBJ1-2, with no clear D. Looked up from germline, CDR1 is MNHGY and CDR2 is SAAAGT. V dropped 0 bases and J dropped 4 bases, with 9 bases sitting between them. CDR3 length: 14 amino acids. The CDR3 sequence: CASSYSEGSYGYTF. Written as DNA, the CDR3 is TGTGCCAGCAGTTACTCGGAAGGGTCCTATGGCTACACCTTC.

The V gene is TRBV11-3, the J gene TRBJ2-7; 9 bases match TRBD1. The CDR3 runs to 15 residues. Trimming cost V 5 bases and J 4 bases; bases outside gene matches: 9. CDR1 SGHNT and CDR2 YENEEA come from the germline V gene. This CDR3 is CASSPGTGKGYEQYF. The CDR3 region has the DNA TGTGCCAGCAGCCCAGGGACAGGGAAGGGATACGAGCAGTACTTC.

The chain combines TRBV6-8 with TRBJ2-5; 8 bases are a match to TRBD1. CDR1 and CDR2 from the germline V gene are MNHGY and SAAAGT. CDR3 size: 13 residues. V shed 4 bases and J 9 bases; nucleotides not matched to a gene: 7. The CDR3 bases are TGTGCCAGCAGTTTGCCACAGGGGGTCCCCCAGTACTTC. Protein product: CASSLPQGVPQYF.

This chain joins TRBV28 and TRBJ1-5; perhaps TRBD1 as D (5 bases). The CDR3 is made up of 13 amino acids. Germline V gene data show CDR1 as MDHEN and CDR2 as SYDVKM. V lost 5 bases and J 9 bases, leaving 14 bases between the germline ends. The CDR3 region has the DNA TGTGCCAGCAGTCTACTAAGGGGAGGGCCCCAGCATTTT. Protein: CASSLLRGGPQHF.

By proportion, this clone is medium-sized (0.01 to 0.1%). The genes are TRBV11-3 and TRBJ2-1; 7 bases map to TRBD2. The germline V gene has CDR1 SGHNT and CDR2 YENEEA. The CDR3 length is 16 residues. Trimming at V came to 1 base and at J to 3 bases, leaving 6 bases not matched to a gene. The CDR3 coding sequence is TGTGCCAGCAGCTTAGTGGGCGGGAGAATCTACAATGAGCAGTTCTTC. It is translated as CASSLVGGRIYNEQFF.

The chain is built from TRBV19 and TRBJ1-1; unclear D gene. The CDR3 spans 16 residues. V was shortened by 3 bases and J by 0 bases, with 14 bases between the two germline ends. CDR1 and CDR2 (germline): LNHDA, SQIVND (reference sequence). The CDR3 loop is CASSILRRQVNTEAFF. The CDR3 DNA reads TGTGCCAGTAGTATCTTACGGCGGCAGGTGAACACTGAAGCTTTCTTT.

There are many counts of this clone. This rearrangement joins TRBV11-3 to TRBJ2-7, with D possibly being TRBD2 (5 bases). The germline V and J ends were trimmed by 0 bases and 5 bases, with 17 bases remaining between them. The CDR3 is 16 amino acids. CDR1 is SGHNT, CDR2 YENEEA, per germline. The CDR3 nucleotides are TGTGCCAGCAGCTTAGAGGGATGGCAGAGCGGTCACGAGCAGTACTTC. Amino acid sequence: CASSLEGWQSGHEQYF.

By sample share, this clone is medium-sized. The chain couples TRBV9 to TRBJ2-1, with TRBD1 as a possible D gene (5 bases). CDR3 length equals 15 residues. V lost 0 bases and J 3 bases, leaving 10 bases between the germline ends. CDR1 and CDR2 (germline): SGDLS, YYNGEE. The DNA for the CDR3 is TGTGCCAGCAGCGTAGGGGGCGCCTACTACAATGAGCAGTTCTTC. Protein sequence: CASSVGGAYYNEQFF.

V gene TRBV5-1 combines with J gene TRBJ1-4, with TRBD1 matching 8 bases. Losses at the gene ends were 4 bases for V and 0 bases for J; bases not matched to a gene: 11. This CDR3 comprises 18 residues. Germline CDR1 is SGHRS and CDR2 is YFSETQ. Here the CDR3 DNA reads TGCGCCAGCAGCCTTCGGACAGGGATGAGAGCAACTAATGAAAAACTGTTTTTT. Encoded protein: CASSLRTGMRATNEKLFF.

By share, this clone ranks as medium-sized. The J gene is TRBJ2-3, the V gene TRBV6-8, with 10 bases lining up with TRBD1. The length of the CDR3 is 15 residues. The germline CDR1 and CDR2 sequences are MNHGY and SAAAGT. Trimming cost V 5 bases and J 1 base; bases outside gene matches: 3. CDR3 loop: CASSDGTGGTDTQYF. The DNA for the CDR3 is TGTGCCAGCAGTGACGGGACAGGGGGCACAGATACGCAGTATTTT.

The table lists this clone with many counts. Additional DNA sequences in this sample encode the identical CDR3. This chain links TRBV6-8 with TRBJ1-2, with a weak D call TRBD1 (6 bases). This CDR3 region has 15 residues. With 0 bases removed from V and 3 bases from J, the gap between germline ends came to 11 bases. The germline V gene encodes CDR1 MNHGY and CDR2 SAAAGT. CDR3 DNA: TGTGCCAGCAGTTACTCGATAGAGGGGGACTATGGCTACACCTTC. This codes for CASSYSIEGDYGYTF.

The chain employs TRBV6-8 and TRBJ1-2; a weak D match, TRBD1 (5 bases). Between the trimmed V and J ends, which lost 4 bases and 8 bases, there was a span of 14 bases. The length of the CDR3 is 13 residues. Germline V lookup: CDR1 MNHGY, CDR2 SAAAGT. In DNA, the CDR3 is TGTGCCAGCAGTTTGGTGGGACTATACGGCTACACCTTC. As protein: CASSLVGLYGYTF.

This clone has more than one count but fewer than ten. The rearrangement uses TRBV5-1 and TRBJ2-7; 11 nucleotides line up with TRBD1. The CDR3 loop spans 15 amino acids. Per germline, CDR1 SGHRS and CDR2 YFSETQ. Unmatched junction bases numbered 4, after V lost 4 bases and J lost 1 base. This CDR3 is CASSPGTGGSYEQYF. The CDR3 DNA reads as TGCGCCAGCAGCCCGGGGACAGGGGGATCCTACGAGCAGTACTTC. Full variable domain (rest looked up from reference TRBV5-1 and TRBJ2-7): KAGVTQTPRYLIKTRGQQVTLSCSPISGHRSVSWYQQTPGQGLQFLFEYFSETQRNKGNFPGRFSGRQFSNSRSEMNVSTLELGDSALYLCASSPGTGGSYEQYFGPGTRLTVT.

This chain connects TRBV29-1 to TRBJ1-3; 8 bases fit TRBD1. The germline gives CDR1 SQVTM, CDR2 ANQGSEA. The CDR3 runs to 13 residues. J was trimmed by 2 bases and V by 8 bases; bases with no gene match: 5. CDR3 DNA: TGCAGCTTCCAGGGGGCTGCTGGAAACACCATATATTTT. It yields the protein CSFQGAAGNTIYF. Together with reference TRBV29-1 and TRBJ1-3, the CDR3 gives the full variable domain: SAVISQKPSRDICQRGTSLTIQCQVDSQVTMMFWYRQQPGQSLTLIATANQGSEATYESGFVIDKFPISRPNLTFSTLTVSNMSPEDSSIYLCSFQGAAGNTIYFGEGSWLTVV.

This clone is labeled as medium-sized. The CDR3 loop reads CASSLGQGTGELFF. As DNA, the CDR3 is TGTGCCAGCAGCCTGGGGCAGGGCACCGGGGAGCTGTTTTTT. This chain joins TRBV11-3 and TRBJ2-2, with D possibly being TRBD1 (5 bases). Trimming left V 5 bases short and J 4 bases short, with 11 bases between. Germline V gene lookup returns CDR1 SGHNT and CDR2 YENEEA. This CDR3 contains 14 residues.

The J gene is TRBJ2-7, the V gene TRBV7-6, with 10 bases matching TRBD1. Germline assignment: CDR1 SGHVS and CDR2 FNYEAQ. The ends lost 1 base at V and 2 bases at J; junction bases unmatched: 2. The CDR3 totals 15 residues. CDR3 amino acids: CASSLGTGGAYEQYF. CDR3 nucleotide sequence: TGTGCCAGCAGCTTAGGGACAGGGGGGGCCTACGAGCAGTACTTC.

This clone is categorized as medium-sized. The chain employs TRBV4-1 and TRBJ2-7; 11 bases map to TRBD2. Germline V lookup: CDR1 MGHRA, CDR2 YSYEKL. J gave up 4 bases and V 0 bases, and 2 bases lay outside the gene matches. This CDR3 is built from 15 residues. The DNA of the CDR3 is TGCGCCAGCAGCCAAGATTTAGCGGGAGGGTACGAGCAGTACTTC. It translates to CASSQDLAGGYEQYF.

The chain uses TRBV6-8 and TRBJ1-5; a weak D match, TRBD1 (5 bases). The CDR3 runs 13 residues. Germline V CDR1 and CDR2: MNHGY, SAAAGT. Trimming removed 7 bases at V and 6 bases at J, with 13 bases between. The CDR3 bases are TGTGCCAGCACCATACGGGGGGGTCAGCCCCAGCATTTT. Translating it yields CASTIRGGQPQHF.

There are many counts of this clone. The chain carries TRBV11-3 and TRBJ1-5; no reliable D call. CDR1 and CDR2 from the germline V gene are SGHNT and YENEEA. The V and J ends lost 5 bases and 6 bases respectively, with 14 bases between them. CDR3 length: 14 amino acids. The CDR3 DNA sequence: TGTGCCAGCAGCCCGACGGCGGGTTTTCAGCCCCAGCATTTT. It yields the protein CASSPTAGFQPQHF.

The chain uses TRBV6-8 and TRBJ2-7, with D hard to call. CDR3 length: 13 residues. The ends were cut back, 5 bases at V and 2 bases at J, with 10 bases in the middle. Germline V gene data show CDR1 as MNHGY and CDR2 as SAAAGT. CDR3 amino acids: CASSVEHPYEQYF. Here the CDR3 DNA reads TGTGCCAGCAGTGTGGAACATCCCTACGAGCAGTACTTC.

The chain links TRBV11-3 to TRBJ2-1; 8 positions match TRBD1. This CDR3 contains 15 residues. Per the germline V gene, CDR1 is SGHNT and CDR2 is YENEEA. J gave up 0 bases and V 4 bases, and 2 bases lay outside the gene matches. The CDR3 reads CASSSTGGSYNEQFF. CDR3 coding DNA: TGTGCCAGCAGCTCCACAGGGGGCTCCTACAATGAGCAGTTCTTC.

The chain carries TRBV12-5 and TRBJ2-1; TRBD2 matches 7 bases. This CDR3 comprises 12 residues. V lost 5 bases, J lost 6 bases, and 1 base stayed unmatched. Germline CDR1 LGHNT, CDR2 FRNRAP. The CDR3 sequence: CASGRGSNEQFF. The CDR3 region has the DNA TGTGCTAGTGGTCGCGGGAGCAATGAGCAGTTCTTC. The entire variable domain, with the rest obtained from reference TRBV12-5 and TRBJ2-1, is as follows: DARVTQTPRHKVTEMGQEVTMRCQPILGHNTVFWYRQTMMQGLELLAYFRNRAPLDDSGMPKDRFSAEMPDATLATLKIQPSEPRDSAVYFCASGRGSNEQFFGPGTRLTVL.